This TCR beta chain is from a study of molecular identifiers for immune sequencing clone quantification. Study overall: The replicate experiment used RNA from 20,000 or 100,000 naive CD8 cells. This RNA was split into five aliquots, and four of them were sequenced.

Preparation methods for the bulk TCR libraries were those previously described, with listed TCR primers. MiXCR, run by TCRdb on the PCR reads, gives a single entry per CDR3 protein. The sample includes roughly 40,000 distinct CDR3 sequences, 24% of them seen just once. This CDR3 comprises 12 residues. Trimming removed 6 bases from V and 5 bases from J, with 7 bases in between. In germline, CDR1 is MRHNA, CDR2 SNTAGT. This clonotype was counted ten times or more. Material: naive CD8+ T cells from blood, with Jurkat cell RNA spiked in. Subset of the sample: FACS-sorted CD8+CD4-CCR7+CD45RA+ naive T cells. The chain employs TRBV6-4 and TRBJ2-2, with D perhaps matching TRBD2 (6 bases). The TCR comes from a human donor in good health. Some libraries in this study had Jurkat cell RNA spiked in. As DNA, the CDR3 is TGTGCCAGCAGAGGACTAACCGGGGAGCTGTTTTTT. Protein product: CASRGLTGELFF.